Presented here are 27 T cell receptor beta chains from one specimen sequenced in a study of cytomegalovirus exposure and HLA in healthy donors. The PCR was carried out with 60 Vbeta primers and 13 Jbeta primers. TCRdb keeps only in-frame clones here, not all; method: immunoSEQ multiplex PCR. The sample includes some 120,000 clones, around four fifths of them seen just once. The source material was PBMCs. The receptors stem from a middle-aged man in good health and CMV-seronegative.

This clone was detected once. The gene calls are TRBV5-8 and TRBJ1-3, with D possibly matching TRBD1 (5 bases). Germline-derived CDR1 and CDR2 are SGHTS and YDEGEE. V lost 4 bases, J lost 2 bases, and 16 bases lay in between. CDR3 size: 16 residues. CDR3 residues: CASSLPGHSTGNTIYF. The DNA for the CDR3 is TGTGCCAGCAGCCTCCCCGGACACTCTACTGGAAACACCATATATTTT. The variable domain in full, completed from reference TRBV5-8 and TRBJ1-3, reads EAGVTQSPTHLIKTRGQQATLRCSPISGHTSVYWYQQALGLGLQFLLWYDEGEERNRGNFPPRFSGRQFPNYSSELNVNALELEDSALYLCASSLPGHSTGNTIYFGEGSWLTVV.

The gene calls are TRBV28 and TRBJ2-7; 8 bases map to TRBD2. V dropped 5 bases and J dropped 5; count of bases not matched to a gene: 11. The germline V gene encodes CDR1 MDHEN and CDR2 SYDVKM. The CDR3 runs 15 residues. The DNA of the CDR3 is TGTGCCAGCAGTCCTCAAGCGGGAGCATTTCACGAGCAGTACTTC. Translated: CASSPQAGAFHEQYF.

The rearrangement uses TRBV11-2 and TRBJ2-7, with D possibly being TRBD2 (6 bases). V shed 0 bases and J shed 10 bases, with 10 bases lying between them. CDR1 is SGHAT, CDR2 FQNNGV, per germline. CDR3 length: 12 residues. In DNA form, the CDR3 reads TGTGCCAGCAGCTTAGAGGAGGGGCGTCAGTACTTC. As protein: CASSLEEGRQYF.

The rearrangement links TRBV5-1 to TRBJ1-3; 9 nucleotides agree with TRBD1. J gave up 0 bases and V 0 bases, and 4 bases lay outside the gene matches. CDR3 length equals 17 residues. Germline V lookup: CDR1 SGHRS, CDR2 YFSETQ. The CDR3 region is CASSLVGQGISGNTIYF. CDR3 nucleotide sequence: TGCGCCAGCAGCTTGGTGGGACAGGGTATCTCTGGAAACACCATATATTTT.

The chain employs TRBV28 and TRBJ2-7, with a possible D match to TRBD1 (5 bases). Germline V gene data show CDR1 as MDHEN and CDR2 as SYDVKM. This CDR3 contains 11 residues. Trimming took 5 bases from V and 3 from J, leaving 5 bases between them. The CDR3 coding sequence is TGTGCCAGCAGTGACAGCTACGAGCAGTACTTC. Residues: CASSDSYEQYF.

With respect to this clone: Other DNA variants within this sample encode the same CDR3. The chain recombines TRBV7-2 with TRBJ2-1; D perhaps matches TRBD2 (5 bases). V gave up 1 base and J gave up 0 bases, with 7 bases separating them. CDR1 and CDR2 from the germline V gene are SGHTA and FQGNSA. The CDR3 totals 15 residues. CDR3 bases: TGTGCCAGCAGCTTAGTAGGGAGCTCCTACAATGAGCAGTTCTTC. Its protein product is CASSLVGSSYNEQFF.

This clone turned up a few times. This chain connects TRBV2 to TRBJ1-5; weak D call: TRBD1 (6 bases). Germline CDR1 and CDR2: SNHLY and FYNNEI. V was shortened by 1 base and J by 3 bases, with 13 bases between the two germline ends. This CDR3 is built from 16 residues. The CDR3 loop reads CASSEGLRGHNQPQHF. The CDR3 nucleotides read TGTGCCAGCAGTGAAGGTCTCAGGGGACACAATCAGCCCCAGCATTTT.

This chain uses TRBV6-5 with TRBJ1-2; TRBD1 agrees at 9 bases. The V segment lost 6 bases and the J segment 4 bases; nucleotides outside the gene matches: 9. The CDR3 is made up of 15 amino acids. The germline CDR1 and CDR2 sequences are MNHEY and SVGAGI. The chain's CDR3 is CASRTDRGTSYGYTF. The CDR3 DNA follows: TGTGCCAGCAGGACGGACAGGGGAACCAGCTATGGCTACACCTTC.

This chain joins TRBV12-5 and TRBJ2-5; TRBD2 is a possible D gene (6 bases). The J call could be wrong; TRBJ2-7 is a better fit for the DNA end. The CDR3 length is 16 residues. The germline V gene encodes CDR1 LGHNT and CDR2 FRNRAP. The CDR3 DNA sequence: TGTGCTAGTGGTTTCCAACGACTAGGACCCCACTACGAGCAGTACTTC. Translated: CASGFQRLGPHYEQYF.

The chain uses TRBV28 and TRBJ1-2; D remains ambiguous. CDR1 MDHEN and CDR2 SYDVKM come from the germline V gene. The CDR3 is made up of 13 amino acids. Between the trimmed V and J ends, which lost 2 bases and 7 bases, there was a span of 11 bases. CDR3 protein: CASSLPPGPGYTF. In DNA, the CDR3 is TGTGCCAGCAGTTTACCCCCAGGCCCTGGCTACACCTTC.

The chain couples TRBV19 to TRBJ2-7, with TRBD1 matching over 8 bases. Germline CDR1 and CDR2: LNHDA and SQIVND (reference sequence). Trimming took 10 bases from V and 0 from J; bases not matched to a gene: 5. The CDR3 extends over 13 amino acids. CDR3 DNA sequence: TGTGCCACAAGACAGGGGTCCTCCTACGAGCAGTACTTC. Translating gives CATRQGSSYEQYF. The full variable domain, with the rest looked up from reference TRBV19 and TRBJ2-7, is DGGITQSPKYLFRKEGQNVTLSCEQNLNHDAMYWYRQDPGQGLRLIYYSQIVNDFQKGDIAEGYSVSREKKESFPLTVTSAQKNPTAFYLCATRQGSSYEQYFGPGTRLTVT.

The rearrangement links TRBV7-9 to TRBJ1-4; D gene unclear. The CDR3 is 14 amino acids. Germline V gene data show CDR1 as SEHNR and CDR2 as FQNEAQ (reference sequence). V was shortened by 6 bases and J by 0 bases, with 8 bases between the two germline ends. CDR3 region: CASRSGATNEKLFF. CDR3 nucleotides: TGTGCCAGCAGATCCGGAGCAACTAATGAAAAACTGTTTTTT.

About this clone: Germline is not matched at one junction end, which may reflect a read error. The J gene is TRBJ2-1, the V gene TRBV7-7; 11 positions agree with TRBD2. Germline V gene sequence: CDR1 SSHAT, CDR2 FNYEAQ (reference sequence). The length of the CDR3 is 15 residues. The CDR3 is CASSSTSGSWNEQFF. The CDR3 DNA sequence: TGTGCTAGCAGCTCAACTAGCGGGAGTTGGAATGAGCAGTTCTTC.

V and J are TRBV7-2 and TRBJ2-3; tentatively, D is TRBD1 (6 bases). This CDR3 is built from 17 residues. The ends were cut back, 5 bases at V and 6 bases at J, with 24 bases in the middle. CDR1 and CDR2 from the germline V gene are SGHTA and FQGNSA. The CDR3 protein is CASSPPGHDSLSDTQYF. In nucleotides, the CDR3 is TGTGCCAGCAGCCCCCCGGGACACGACAGTCTTAGTGATACGCAGTATTTT.

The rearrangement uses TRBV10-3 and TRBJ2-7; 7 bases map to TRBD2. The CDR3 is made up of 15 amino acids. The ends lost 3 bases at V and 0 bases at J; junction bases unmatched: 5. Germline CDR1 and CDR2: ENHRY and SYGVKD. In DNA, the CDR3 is TGTGCCATCAGTGACCCGGGAGGCCGCTCCTACGAGCAGTACTTC. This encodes CAISDPGGRSYEQYF.

The CDR3 sequence is CASSLPGFEAFF. In DNA, the CDR3 is TGTGCCAGCAGTTTACCCGGGTTTGAAGCTTTCTTT. The chain links TRBV28 to TRBJ1-1; D ambiguous. This CDR3 region has 12 residues. The ends were cut back, 2 bases at V and 7 bases at J, with 8 bases in the middle. The germline V gene encodes CDR1 MDHEN and CDR2 SYDVKM.

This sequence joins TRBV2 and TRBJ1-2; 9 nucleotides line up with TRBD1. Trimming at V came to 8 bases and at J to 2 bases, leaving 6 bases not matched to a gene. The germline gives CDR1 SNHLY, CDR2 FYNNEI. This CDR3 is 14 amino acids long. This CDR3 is CASARTGANYGYTF. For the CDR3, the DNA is TGTGCCAGCGCCCGGACAGGGGCCAACTATGGCTACACCTTC.

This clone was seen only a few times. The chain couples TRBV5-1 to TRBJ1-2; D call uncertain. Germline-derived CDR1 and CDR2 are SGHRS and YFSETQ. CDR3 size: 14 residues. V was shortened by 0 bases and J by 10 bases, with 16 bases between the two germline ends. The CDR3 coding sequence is TGCGCCAGCAGCTTGGCCCTGACTGCAGCTGTCTACACCTTC. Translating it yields CASSLALTAAVYTF.

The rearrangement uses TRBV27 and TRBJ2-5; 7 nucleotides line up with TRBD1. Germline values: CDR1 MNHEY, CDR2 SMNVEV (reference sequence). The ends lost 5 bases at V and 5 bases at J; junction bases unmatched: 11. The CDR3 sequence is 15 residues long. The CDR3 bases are TGTGCCAGCAGTCCAAGAGACAGGGATTCGGAGACCCAGTACTTC. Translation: CASSPRDRDSETQYF.

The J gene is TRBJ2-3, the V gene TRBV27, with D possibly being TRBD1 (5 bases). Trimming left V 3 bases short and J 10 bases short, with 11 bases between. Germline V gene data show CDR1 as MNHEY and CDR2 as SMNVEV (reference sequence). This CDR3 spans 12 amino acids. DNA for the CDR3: TGTGCCAGCAGTTTTAGCAAAGGGGCGCAGTATTTT. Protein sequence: CASSFSKGAQYF.

The CDR3 reads CASSEVRQVNTEAFF. In nucleotides, the CDR3 is TGTGCCAGCAGTGAAGTTCGGCAGGTGAACACTGAAGCTTTCTTT. This sequence joins TRBV2 and TRBJ1-1; D is uncertain. V was pared by 1 base and J by 0 bases, with 9 bases between. This CDR3 is 15 amino acids long. Germline loops: CDR1 SNHLY, CDR2 FYNNEI.

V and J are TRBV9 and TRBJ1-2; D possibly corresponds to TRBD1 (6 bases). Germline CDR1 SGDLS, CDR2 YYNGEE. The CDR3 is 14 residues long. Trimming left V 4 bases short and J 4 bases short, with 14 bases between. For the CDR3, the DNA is TGTGCCAGCAGCCACGGACAGACCTCCTATGGCTACACCTTC. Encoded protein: CASSHGQTSYGYTF.

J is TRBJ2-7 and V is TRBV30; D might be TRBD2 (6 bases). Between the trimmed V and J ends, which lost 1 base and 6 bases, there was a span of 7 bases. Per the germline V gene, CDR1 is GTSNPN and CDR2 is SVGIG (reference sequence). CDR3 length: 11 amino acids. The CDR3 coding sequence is TGTGCCTGGAGTGAGGGAGGCGAGCAGTACTTC. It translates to CAWSEGGEQYF. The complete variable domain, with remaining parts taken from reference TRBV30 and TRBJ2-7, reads SQTIHQWPATLVQPVGSPLSLECTVEGTSNPNLYWYRQAAGRGLQLLFYSVGIGQISSEVPQNLSASRPQDRQFILSSKKLLLSDSGFYLCAWSEGGEQYFGPGTRLTVT.

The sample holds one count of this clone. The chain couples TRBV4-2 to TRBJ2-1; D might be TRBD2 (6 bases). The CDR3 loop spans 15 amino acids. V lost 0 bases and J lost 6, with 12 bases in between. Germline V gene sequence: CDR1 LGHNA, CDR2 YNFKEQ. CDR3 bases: TGTGCCAGCAGCCAAGATGGGAGGCTAGCCAATGAGCAGTTCTTC. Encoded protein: CASSQDGRLANEQFF.

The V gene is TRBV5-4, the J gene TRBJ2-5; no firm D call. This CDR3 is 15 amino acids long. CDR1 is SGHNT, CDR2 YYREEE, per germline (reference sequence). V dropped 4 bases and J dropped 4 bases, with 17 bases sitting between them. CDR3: CASSPAWAATETQYF. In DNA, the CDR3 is TGTGCCAGCAGCCCTGCCTGGGCAGCAACAGAGACCCAGTACTTC. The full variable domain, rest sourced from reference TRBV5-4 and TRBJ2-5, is ETGVTQSPTHLIKTRGQQVTLRCSSQSGHNTVSWYQQALGQGPQFIFQYYREEENGRGNFPPRFSGLQFPNYSSELNVNALELDDSALYLCASSPAWAATETQYFGPGTRLLVL.

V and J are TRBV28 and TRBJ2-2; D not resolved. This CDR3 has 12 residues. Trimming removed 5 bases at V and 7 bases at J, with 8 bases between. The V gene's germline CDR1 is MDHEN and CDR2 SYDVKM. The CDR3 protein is CASSPTFGELFF. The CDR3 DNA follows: TGTGCCAGCAGTCCGACTTTCGGGGAGCTGTTTTTT.

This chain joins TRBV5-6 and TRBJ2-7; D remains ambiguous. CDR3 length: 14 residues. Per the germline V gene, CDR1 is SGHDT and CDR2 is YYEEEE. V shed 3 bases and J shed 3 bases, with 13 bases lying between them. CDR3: CASSSYRADYEQYF. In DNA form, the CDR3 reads TGTGCCAGCAGCTCCTACAGAGCTGACTACGAGCAGTACTTC.